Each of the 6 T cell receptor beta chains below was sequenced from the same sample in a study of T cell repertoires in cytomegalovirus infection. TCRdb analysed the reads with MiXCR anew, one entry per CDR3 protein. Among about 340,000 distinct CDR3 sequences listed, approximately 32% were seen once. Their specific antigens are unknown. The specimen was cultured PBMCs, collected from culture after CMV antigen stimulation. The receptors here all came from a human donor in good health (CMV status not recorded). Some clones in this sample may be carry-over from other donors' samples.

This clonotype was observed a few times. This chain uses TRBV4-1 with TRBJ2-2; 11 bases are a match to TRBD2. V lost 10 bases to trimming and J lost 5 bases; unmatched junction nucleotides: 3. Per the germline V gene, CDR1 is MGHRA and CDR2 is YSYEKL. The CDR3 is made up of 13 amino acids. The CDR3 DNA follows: TGCGCCACGGGACTAGCGGTTACCGGGGAGCTGTTTTTT. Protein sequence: CATGLAVTGELFF.

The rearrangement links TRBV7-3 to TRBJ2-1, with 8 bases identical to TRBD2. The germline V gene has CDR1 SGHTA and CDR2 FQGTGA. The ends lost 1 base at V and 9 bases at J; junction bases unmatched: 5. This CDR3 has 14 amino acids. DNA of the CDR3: TGTGCCAGCAGCTTAAACGGGGGGGGAGGTGAGCAGTTCTTC. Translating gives CASSLNGGGGEQFF.

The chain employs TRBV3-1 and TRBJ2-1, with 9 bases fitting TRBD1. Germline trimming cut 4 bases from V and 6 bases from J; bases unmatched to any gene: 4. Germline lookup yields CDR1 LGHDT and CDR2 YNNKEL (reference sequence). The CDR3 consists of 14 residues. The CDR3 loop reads CASSPGQGSNEQFF. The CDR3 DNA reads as TGTGCCAGCAGCCCCGGACAGGGGTCCAATGAGCAGTTCTTC.

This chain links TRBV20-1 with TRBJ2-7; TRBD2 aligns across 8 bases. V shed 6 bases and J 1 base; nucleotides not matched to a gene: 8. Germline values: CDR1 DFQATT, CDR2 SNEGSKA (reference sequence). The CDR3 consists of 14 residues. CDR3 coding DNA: TGCAGTGCCCTACTAGCGGCAAATTCCTACGAGCAGTACTTC. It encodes CSALLAANSYEQYF.

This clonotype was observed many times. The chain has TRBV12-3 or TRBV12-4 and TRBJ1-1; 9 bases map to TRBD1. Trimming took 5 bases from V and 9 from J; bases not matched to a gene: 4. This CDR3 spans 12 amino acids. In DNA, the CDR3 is TGTGCCAGCAGTGTGGGACAGGGAAAAGCTTTCTTT. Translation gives CASSVGQGKAFF.

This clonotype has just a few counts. CDR3 coding DNA: TGTGCCAGCAGCTTAGGAGCGGGAGTGTACGAGCAGTACTTC. Its translation: CASSLGAGVYEQYF. This chain joins TRBV7-9 and TRBJ2-7; 8 nucleotides agree with TRBD2. Germline V gene sequence: CDR1 SEHNR, CDR2 FQNEAQ (reference sequence). CDR3 length: 14 amino acids. V shed 1 base and J 4 bases; nucleotides not matched to a gene: 3. Combining the CDR3 with reference TRBV7-9 and TRBJ2-7 gives the whole variable domain DTGVSQNPRHKITKRGQNVTFRCDPISEHNRLYWYRQTLGQGPEFLTYFQNEAQLEKSRLLSDRFSAERPKGSFSTLEIQRTEQGDSAMYLCASSLGAGVYEQYFGPGTRLTVT.